Listed below are T cell receptor beta chains from one sample, sequenced in a study of PD-L1 blockade in urothelial cancer. Produced via immunoSEQ multiplex PCR; TCRdb's table is partial and in-frame only. The top ten clones hold over 4% of a sample with fewer than 75,000 clones, 90% of them seen once. The input for sequencing was PBMCs, taken around atezolizumab (anti-PD-L1) treatment. Source of these receptors: a man aged 65-85 years with urothelial cancer. The CDR3 runs from the conserved cysteine through the conserved F or W. A D gene is named only where the DNA matches it firmly. A row's size may be missing; if present it is once, few, many or a size class.

D,J,V,size,CDR3,DNA
-,TRBJ1-4,TRBV7-9,-,CASSPGQGKNEKLFF,TGTGCCAGCAGCCCAGGCCAGGGGAAGAATGAAAAACTGTTTTTT
-,TRBJ1-1,TRBV29-1,-,CSVEVAGATPEAFF,TGCAGCGTTGAAGTGGCAGGGGCCACTCCTGAAGCTTTCTTT
TRBD1,TRBJ1-1,TRBV27,few,CASSGRQGSLNTEAFF,TGTGCCAGCAGTGGCCGACAGGGGTCTTTGAACACTGAAGCTTTCTTT
-,TRBJ2-7,TRBV5-1,-,CASSLGVTGNEQYF,TGCGCCAGCAGCTTGGGGGTCACCGGGAACGAGCAGTACTTC
TRBD2,TRBJ2-7,TRBV7-9,few,CASRAQLAGLSSYEQYF,TGTGCCAGCAGGGCTCAACTAGCGGGGCTGAGCTCCTACGAGCAGTACTTC
TRBD2,TRBJ2-7,TRBV6-5,-,CASSQGLASEQYF,TGTGCCAGCAGTCAGGGACTAGCTTCCGAGCAGTACTTC
TRBD2,TRBJ2-1,TRBV28,-,CASSLAGSGGFF,TGTGCCAGCAGTTTAGCGGGATCGGGGGGGTTCTTC
-,TRBJ2-2,TRBV5-1,-,CASSGGPRSGGELFF,TGCGCCAGCAGCGGCGGCCCTCGATCTGGCGGGGAGCTGTTTTTT
-,TRBJ1-2,TRBV21-1,-,CASSKVFWDRGVGGYTF,TGTGCCAGCAGCAAAGTCTTCTGGGACAGGGGAGTTGGTGGCTACACCTTC
TRBD2,TRBJ2-1,TRBV7-9,-,CASSFIAGGPEEQFF,TGTGCCAGCAGCTTTATAGCGGGAGGGCCTGAGGAGCAGTTCTTC
-,TRBJ1-5,TRBV6-6,-,CASSRGEVNQPQHF,TGTGCCAGCAGCAGGGGAGAGGTCAATCAGCCCCAGCATTTT
-,TRBJ2-2,TRBV5-5,-,CASSLQGWANTGELFF,TGTGCCAGCAGCCTTCAGGGATGGGCTAACACCGGGGAGCTGTTTTTT
TRBD1,TRBJ2-3,TRBV15,-,CATSTPGGRGDTQYF,TGTGCCACCAGCACCCCAGGGGGCCGAGGGGATACGCAGTATTTT
-,TRBJ2-7,TRBV2,-,CASTRDFSYEQYF,TGTGCCAGCACTAGGGACTTCTCCTACGAGCAGTACTTC
-,TRBJ2-4,TRBV19,-,CASSIEGAVTKNIQYF,TGTGCCAGTAGTATTGAAGGGGCTGTGACCAAAAACATTCAGTACTTC
-,TRBJ2-1,TRBV28,-,CASSLSGISSYNEQFF,TGTGCCAGCAGTTTAAGCGGAATAAGCTCCTACAATGAGCAGTTCTTC
TRBD1,TRBJ1-2,TRBV27,-,CASSGQGTNYGYTF,TGTGCCAGCAGTGGACAGGGCACTAACTATGGCTACACCTTC
-,TRBJ1-1,TRBV28,-,CASILDGMTEAFF,TGTGCCAGCATACTAGACGGAATGACTGAAGCTTTCTTT
-,TRBJ2-2,TRBV7-2,-,CATERVNTGELFF,TGTGCCACCGAGAGGGTGAACACCGGGGAGCTGTTTTTT
TRBD2,TRBJ2-7,TRBV7-9,-,CASSLAAGREQYF,TGTGCCAGCAGCTTAGCAGCCGGGAGGGAGCAGTACTTC
TRBD1,TRBJ2-7,TRBV30,-,CAWSGRGRGRGHEQYF,TGTGCCTGGAGCGGCAGGGGGCGGGGAAGGGGACACGAGCAGTACTTC
TRBD1,TRBJ1-2,TRBV28,-,CASRETGLGGYTF,TGTGCCAGCAGGGAGACAGGGTTAGGTGGCTACACCTTC
TRBD2,TRBJ2-4,TRBV28,-,CASSLRLAGDHLAKNIQYF,TGTGCCAGCAGTCTCAGACTAGCGGGGGACCACCTAGCCAAAAACATTCAGTACTTC
TRBD1,TRBJ1-2,TRBV28,-,CASSAPRQGLSYGYTF,TGTGCCAGCAGTGCTCCCAGACAGGGTCTAAGCTATGGCTACACCTTC
-,TRBJ1-2,TRBV6-5,few,CASSSGHSWVDYGYTF,TGTGCCAGCAGTTCCGGACACTCCTGGGTAGACTATGGCTACACCTTC
-,TRBJ1-3,TRBV4-1,few,CASSHPAGRGTGNTIYF,TGCGCCAGCAGCCACCCCGCGGGGAGAGGTACGGGAAACACCATATATTTT
-,TRBJ2-3,TRBV9,-,CASSLPGEQYF,TGTGCCAGCAGCCTCCCCGGGGAGCAGTATTTT
-,TRBJ2-2,TRBV6-1,-,CASSDVLQGGELFF,TGTGCCAGCAGTGATGTCCTTCAGGGCGGGGAGCTGTTTTTT